This TCR beta chain was sequenced in a study of blood T cell repertoires in COVID-19. Study overall: Acute and convalescent COVID-19 specimens originated in the United States, Italy and Spain. PBMCs, B-cell-depleted T cells, or T cells provided the cDNA or gDNA that made up the material.

The CDR3 sequence is 14 residues long. Trimming stripped 3 bases from V and 6 bases from J, with 11 bases between. In germline, CDR1 is KGHSH, CDR2 LQKENI. Original processing methods: Scientists estimated how many nucleated cells there were by amplifying reference gene primers. Measured with immunoSEQ multiplex PCR; TCRdb has only the in-frame clones, and not every one. V and J calls and clone size are copied from that table; D and trimming were computed from the DNA. The sample includes 150,000 to 200,000 clones, about nine tenths seen only once; the top ten take 18%. The origin of this receptor is a man aged 55 to 69 with active or convalescent COVID-19. This chain joins TRBV18 and TRBJ2-2, with TRBD1 as a possible D gene (5 bases). Sample: peripheral blood. The CDR3 region is CASSPTDYAGELFF. The DNA for the CDR3 is TGTGCCAGCTCACCGACAGATTATGCCGGGGAGCTGTTTTTT.